Listed below are T cell receptor beta chains from one sample, sequenced in a study of T cells in Graves' hyperthyroidism and ophthalmopathy. MiXCR was run by TCRdb on the multiplex PCR reads, yielding one entry per CDR3 protein. The sample carries about 770,000 distinct CDR3 sequences, 18% recorded once. Sequencing used blood. Receptors were obtained from a woman aged 50 to 60 with Graves' hyperthyroidism that later progressed to Graves' ophthalmopathy. Both conserved end residues are part of each CDR3. A D gene is named only where the DNA matches it firmly.

CDR3aa,d_gene,j_gene,v_gene
CASRRGINSPLHF,-,TRBJ1-6,TRBV19
CSAPGTSGDDTQYF,TRBD2,TRBJ2-3,TRBV20-1
CATGLPVPVYGYTF,-,TRBJ1-2,TRBV6-1
CASSLVGRRPNTEAFF,-,TRBJ1-1,TRBV14
CASSLTRGGYTF,-,TRBJ1-2,TRBV7-9
CSAISQGAYGYTF,-,TRBJ1-2,TRBV20-1
CASSAEYQETQYF,-,TRBJ2-5,TRBV6-1
CASSPFRDGETQYF,-,TRBJ2-5,TRBV18
CASSAGRDEQFF,TRBD2,TRBJ2-1,TRBV2
CASSGTTDTRNTEAFF,-,TRBJ1-1,TRBV9
CASSFLAGSQETQYF,-,TRBJ2-5,TRBV27
CAISAGQGNTEAFF,TRBD1,TRBJ1-1,TRBV10-3
CAWSHRVNYGYTF,-,TRBJ1-2,TRBV30
CASSLEGQVYNEQFF,TRBD1,TRBJ2-1,TRBV5-1
CSASLGGTGELFF,-,TRBJ2-2,TRBV20-1
CAISDGTGGVYEQFF,TRBD1,TRBJ2-1,TRBV10-3
CASSLNPGSYEQYF,-,TRBJ2-7,TRBV7-9
CAWSVSSGGSTPLHF,TRBD1,TRBJ1-6,TRBV30
CASSQTPRQGGLSGNTIYF,TRBD1,TRBJ1-3,TRBV3-1
CSARKPWERDYGYTF,-,TRBJ1-2,TRBV20-1
CSVDGGGYNEQFF,TRBD2,TRBJ2-1,TRBV29-1
CASSLDRVHTGELFF,TRBD1,TRBJ2-2,TRBV7-7
CASNPDRGQETQYF,TRBD1,TRBJ2-5,TRBV6-2/TRBV6-3
CASRGNQGPQETQYF,-,TRBJ2-5,TRBV2
CASTPRLAGGRRWTDTQYF,TRBD2,TRBJ2-3,TRBV12-3/TRBV12-4
CASSQESGGIYEQYF,TRBD2,TRBJ2-7,TRBV4-1
CASSDLQGRGQPQHF,-,TRBJ1-5,TRBV6-1
CASSQDGRRWTEAFF,-,TRBJ1-1,TRBV4-1
CASSLEAGWPFF,-,TRBJ2-1,TRBV5-4
CASSQDARRRNIQYF,-,TRBJ2-4,TRBV3-1
CASSDTWTGGARTEAFF,TRBD1,TRBJ1-1,TRBV6-1
CASSFAADQPQHF,-,TRBJ1-5,TRBV12-3/TRBV12-4
CASSYHTEAFF,-,TRBJ1-1,TRBV11-2
CASSPGQGAGNEKLFF,TRBD1,TRBJ1-4,TRBV12-3/TRBV12-4
CASSEAQGMGTEAFF,-,TRBJ1-1,TRBV6-1
CASSFRELYEQYF,-,TRBJ2-7,TRBV7-8
CASSVGPSYEQYF,-,TRBJ2-7,TRBV7-2
CSARHPSFSTDTQYF,-,TRBJ2-3,TRBV20-1
CASTQTGAPLETQYF,TRBD1,TRBJ2-5,TRBV5-1
CASSLVGSTTNTEAFF,-,TRBJ1-1,TRBV11-3
CASSLRRLGQRGGQETQYF,TRBD2,TRBJ2-5,TRBV11-2
CASSKPGQGIRETQYF,TRBD1,TRBJ2-5,TRBV5-5
CASSFRGPYGYTF,-,TRBJ1-2,TRBV6-5
CASSWGLSTDTQYF,-,TRBJ2-3,TRBV5-1
CASSQELAYNSPLHF,-,TRBJ1-6,TRBV3-1
CASSPTGLNTEAFF,-,TRBJ1-1,TRBV12-3/TRBV12-4